Following are 15 T cell receptor beta chains from one sample sequenced in a study of technical replicates of blood from four donors. Data came from immunoSEQ multiplex PCR; TCRdb stores just in-frame clones and leaves some out. In the table there are about 70,000 clones, roughly 92% of which are singletons. Sequencing was performed on T cells isolated from PBMCs. The receptors come from a human donor in good health.

This clone was seen once. The V gene is TRBV28, the J gene TRBJ1-1; D is uncertain. Trimming shortened V by 5 bases and J by 6 bases, and 10 bases separated the two germline ends. This CDR3 has 12 residues. CDR1 MDHEN and CDR2 SYDVKM come from the germline V gene. In DNA form, the CDR3 reads TGTGCCAGCAGTCCTAGAGGGCCTGAAGCTTTCTTT. Encoded protein: CASSPRGPEAFF.

This clone was counted once. CDR3 DNA sequence: TGCAGCGTTGAAGAGATAGCTGAGCAGTTCTTC. Translation: CSVEEIAEQFF. The chain links TRBV29-1 to TRBJ2-1; D not certain. Germline-derived CDR1 and CDR2 are SQVTM and ANQGSEA. The CDR3 is 11 amino acids. V dropped 0 bases and J dropped 9 bases, with 6 bases sitting between them.

This chain joins TRBV4-1 and TRBJ2-1; TRBD2 aligns across 8 bases. CDR1 is MGHRA, CDR2 YSYEKL, per germline. This CDR3 comprises 19 residues. V lost 2 bases and J lost 0; bases outside the gene matches: 12. CDR3 in DNA: TGCGCCAGCAGCCAAACAACGGCTAGCGGGCATAGCTCCTACAATGAGCAGTTCTTC. This sequence encodes CASSQTTASGHSSYNEQFF.

V is TRBV7-3 and J is TRBJ2-1; 11 bases map to TRBD2. The CDR3 extends over 16 amino acids. Germline-derived CDR1 and CDR2 are SGHTA and FQGTGA. Trimming at V came to 5 bases and at J to 7 bases, leaving 10 bases not matched to a gene. CDR3 coding DNA: TGTGCCAGCAGCCTCAATAGCGGGAGGGCCAGGAATGAGCAGTTCTTC. Its protein product is CASSLNSGRARNEQFF.

This sequence joins TRBV10-3 and TRBJ2-7; D ambiguous. The CDR3 loop spans 11 amino acids. The ends were cut back, 5 bases at V and 1 base at J, with 3 bases in the middle. From germline, CDR1 is ENHRY and CDR2 SYGVKD. The CDR3 spells CAISPSYEQYF. The CDR3 DNA is TGTGCCATCAGTCCTTCCTACGAGCAGTACTTC.

V gene TRBV6-5 combines with J gene TRBJ1-2, with 9 bases matching TRBD1. V lost 2 bases and J lost 6; bases outside the gene matches: 4. From germline, CDR1 is MNHEY and CDR2 SVGAGI. The CDR3 is 14 residues long. CDR3 in amino acids: CASSYRDRVDGYTF. The CDR3 DNA follows: TGTGCCAGCAGTTACAGGGACAGGGTAGATGGCTACACCTTC.

The chain carries TRBV5-1 and TRBJ2-5; 11 bases align to TRBD2. Germline values: CDR1 SGHRS, CDR2 YFSETQ. V gave up 2 bases and J gave up 5 bases; unmatched junction bases: 5. The CDR3 is 15 amino acids. CDR3 amino acids: CASSLLAGALETQYF. DNA for the CDR3: TGCGCCAGCAGCTTACTAGCGGGAGCGTTGGAGACCCAGTACTTC.

To note about this clone: At one of its ends the junction is not consistent with the germline gene, which may arise from a read error. V is TRBV9 and J is TRBJ1-1; D may be TRBD1 (6 bases). Germline lookup yields CDR1 SGDLS and CDR2 YYNGEE. CDR3 length: 12 residues. CDR3: CASSSLQGRFKF. In DNA, the CDR3 is TGTGCCAGCAGCTCGCTACAGGGCCGATTCAAATTT.

The chain has TRBV7-9 and TRBJ1-2, with 8 bases identical to TRBD1. The V gene's germline CDR1 is SEHNR and CDR2 FQNEAQ (reference sequence). The CDR3 is made up of 14 amino acids. The V segment lost 5 bases and the J segment 8 bases; nucleotides outside the gene matches: 10. This chain's CDR3 is CASSLNDRGVGYTF. The CDR3 nucleotides read TGTGCCAGCAGCCTAAATGACAGGGGTGTAGGCTACACCTTC.

CDR3 in DNA: TGTGCCAGTGAGACAGGTGGAAACACCATATATTTT. This encodes CASETGGNTIYF. This chain links TRBV11-2 with TRBJ1-3; weak D call: TRBD1 (6 bases). Germline assignment: CDR1 SGHAT and CDR2 FQNNGV. V lost 9 bases and J 3 bases, leaving 9 bases between the germline ends. This CDR3 region has 12 residues.

The genes are TRBV9 and TRBJ2-2, with 8 bases aligning to TRBD1. Germline trimming cut 2 bases from V and 3 bases from J; bases unmatched to any gene: 6. Germline CDR1 SGDLS, CDR2 YYNGEE. This CDR3 is built from 16 residues. In DNA form, the CDR3 reads TGTGCCAGCAGCGTGGACAGGGAATTAGACACCGGGGAGCTGTTTTTT. Protein sequence: CASSVDRELDTGELFF.

The chain is built from TRBV6-6 and TRBJ2-7; 11 bases line up with TRBD2. This CDR3 has 15 residues. Trimming at V came to 6 bases and at J to 3 bases, leaving 7 bases not matched to a gene. CDR1 and CDR2 (germline): MNHNY, SVGAGI (reference sequence). The CDR3 region is CASRQLAGANYEQYF. The CDR3 region has the DNA TGTGCCAGCAGACAACTAGCGGGAGCTAACTACGAGCAGTACTTC.

The chain has TRBV10-3 and TRBJ1-1, with TRBD1 as a possible D gene (5 bases). The CDR3 contains 13 residues. V was cut by 11 bases and J by 3 bases, with 16 bases left in between. From germline, CDR1 is ENHRY and CDR2 SYGVKD. DNA of the CDR3: TGTGCCCTCTCAGACAGACGCCACACTGAAGCTTTCTTT. Translating it yields CALSDRRHTEAFF.

The chain uses TRBV5-4 and TRBJ1-2; D remains unclear. Germline V CDR1 and CDR2: SGHNT, YYREEE (reference sequence). V shed 0 bases and J shed 2 bases, with 8 bases lying between them. There are 14 residues in the CDR3. CDR3 nucleotides: TGTGCCAGCAGCTTGGAGGCGGTGAACTATGGCTACACCTTC. Its translation: CASSLEAVNYGYTF. Together with reference TRBV5-4 and TRBJ1-2, the CDR3 gives the full variable domain: ETGVTQSPTHLIKTRGQQVTLRCSSQSGHNTVSWYQQALGQGPQFIFQYYREEENGRGNFPPRFSGLQFPNYSSELNVNALELDDSALYLCASSLEAVNYGYTFGSGTRLTVV.

This rearrangement joins TRBV7-6 to TRBJ1-1, with D possibly TRBD1 on 5 matching bases. This CDR3 has 15 amino acids. Germline V gene lookup returns CDR1 SGHVS and CDR2 FNYEAQ. Trimming removed 2 bases from V and 4 bases from J, with 14 bases in between. Here the CDR3 DNA reads TGTGCCAGCAGCTTATCTAAGGTGGGGGGCACTGAAGCTTTCTTT. It is translated as CASSLSKVGGTEAFF.